What follows are 25 T cell receptor beta chains derived from one specimen sequenced in a study of T cells in Graves' hyperthyroidism and ophthalmopathy. Authors of the study amplified TCR beta CDR3 regions from RNA transcripts. An initial round of RT-PCR targeting the TCR CDR3 relied on the HTBI primer set. TCRdb itself ran the multiplex PCR reads through MiXCR, one entry per CDR3 protein. The sample shows more than 550,000 distinct CDR3 sequences, 45% of them seen only once. The sample comprised peripheral blood or thyroid tissue (not recorded which). These receptors originate from an adult man with Graves' disease, either hyperthyroidism or ophthalmopathy (not recorded which).

This clonotype was seen ten or more times. This rearrangement joins TRBV2 to TRBJ1-3; 8 bases line up with TRBD1. The CDR3 has 12 residues. With V trimmed by 10 bases and J by 2 bases, 1 base remained unmatched. CDR1 and CDR2 from the germline V gene are SNHLY and FYNNEI. CDR3 nucleotides: TGTGCCACGGACAGGGCTGGAAACACCATATATTTT. This translates into CATDRAGNTIYF.

This chain's CDR3 is CASSTLVENTEAFF. The CDR3 DNA reads TGTGCCAGTAGTACCCTCGTCGAGAACACTGAAGCTTTCTTT. This chain links TRBV19 with TRBJ1-1, with D unresolved. This CDR3 region has 14 residues. V was clipped by 4 bases and J by 1 base, with 10 bases between them. CDR1 LNHDA and CDR2 SQIVND come from the germline V gene (reference sequence).

This sequence joins TRBV7-9 and TRBJ1-5; 8 positions agree with TRBD1. This CDR3 contains 15 residues. Unmatched junction bases numbered 10, after V lost 6 bases and J lost 6 bases. Looked up from germline, CDR1 is SEHNR and CDR2 is FQNEAQ (reference sequence). The CDR3: CASSFTGQGGQPQHF. The CDR3 DNA is TGTGCCAGCAGTTTTACCGGACAGGGTGGTCAGCCCCAGCATTTT. Using reference TRBV7-9 and TRBJ1-5 for the parts outside the CDR3, the full variable domain is DTGVSQNPRHKITKRGQNVTFRCDPISEHNRLYWYRQTLGQGPEFLTYFQNEAQLEKSRLLSDRFSAERPKGSFSTLEIQRTEQGDSAMYLCASSFTGQGGQPQHFGDGTRLSIL.

There are many counts of this clonotype. The V gene is TRBV15, the J gene TRBJ2-7; D remains ambiguous. The germline V gene has CDR1 LNHNV and CDR2 YYDKDF (reference sequence). The CDR3 has 16 residues. The V end lost 1 base, the J end lost 0 bases, and 13 bases lay between the germline ends. CDR3 DNA sequence: TGTGCCACCAGCAGAGGGGTGGGCTCGAGCTCCTACGAGCAGTACTTC. Its protein product is CATSRGVGSSSYEQYF.

With regard to this clonotype: This may arise from a read error, as a much more abundant clone is one base away. Likely a read error: the CDR3 ends without its conserved phenylalanine or tryptophan. The V call is TRBV6-4, the J call TRBJ2-5; D gene uncertain. The CDR3 loop spans 13 amino acids. Trimming pared 6 bases from V and 4 bases from J, leaving 12 bases between. Germline CDR1 MRHNA, CDR2 SNTAGT. CDR3 loop: CASRPHDRETQYL. As DNA, the CDR3 is TGTGCCAGCAGGCCACACGACCGAGAGACCCAGTACCTC.

This clonotype was found many times. The chain uses TRBV24-1 and TRBJ1-2; TRBD1 is a possible D gene (5 bases). CDR1 KGHDR and CDR2 SFDVKD come from the germline V gene. The CDR3 is made up of 12 amino acids. With 0 bases removed from V and 7 bases from J, the gap between germline ends came to 5 bases. The CDR3 is CATSDLGAGYTF. The CDR3 DNA reads as TGTGCCACCAGTGATTTGGGGGCTGGCTACACCTTC.

This clonotype was counted between two and nine times. The chain has TRBV10-1 and TRBJ2-2; 10 nucleotides align to TRBD2. V lost 7 bases, J lost 3 bases, and 2 bases stayed unmatched. This CDR3 is built from 14 residues. The germline gives CDR1 WNHNN, CDR2 SYGVQD (reference sequence). The CDR3 coding sequence is TGCGCCAGCACTAGCGGGGGTTACACCGGGGAGCTGTTTTTT. Protein: CASTSGGYTGELFF.

This clonotype was counted ten times or more. The V call is TRBV25-1, the J call TRBJ2-7, with TRBD1 as a possible D gene (6 bases). From germline, CDR1 is MGHDK and CDR2 SYGVNS. The CDR3 covers 14 residues. Trimming pared 8 bases from V and 3 bases from J, leaving 17 bases between. DNA for the CDR3: TGTGCCAGCCCCCCAGGGGCGGAGAGCTACGAGCAGTACTTC. Translating gives CASPPGAESYEQYF.

V is TRBV7-8 and J is TRBJ2-6; no definite D call. The V gene's germline CDR1 is SGHVS and CDR2 FQNEAQ. The length of the CDR3 is 16 residues. V was clipped by 3 bases and J by 2 bases, with 11 bases between them. In DNA, the CDR3 is TGTGCCAGCAGCTTTTCGGCAGGTACTGGGGCCAACGTCCTGACTTTC. It encodes CASSFSAGTGANVLTF.

The chain employs TRBV2 and TRBJ2-7, with D uncertain. From germline, CDR1 is SNHLY and CDR2 FYNNEI. The CDR3 loop spans 12 amino acids. Trimming cost V 6 bases and J 2 bases, with 8 bases left between them. CDR3 in DNA: TGTGCCAGCAGGATGACAACCTACGAGCAGTACTTC. Its translation: CASRMTTYEQYF.

Here the CDR3 reads CASSYSKGGYEQYF. CDR3 DNA sequence: TGTGCCAGCAGTTACTCGAAGGGTGGGTACGAGCAGTACTTC. J is TRBJ2-7 and V is TRBV6-5; no reliable D call. V shed 0 bases and J shed 4 bases, with 10 bases lying between them. The V gene's germline CDR1 is MNHEY and CDR2 SVGAGI. The CDR3 is 14 amino acids.

This chain joins TRBV2 and TRBJ1-4, with D perhaps TRBD1 (6 bases). V was clipped by 10 bases and J by 8 bases, with 17 bases between them. Germline V CDR1 and CDR2: SNHLY, FYNNEI. There are 13 residues in the CDR3. CDR3 sequence reads: CAIEQGLAEKLFF. In DNA form, the CDR3 reads TGTGCCATAGAACAGGGTTTGGCCGAAAAACTGTTTTTT.

This clonotype appeared many times. The V and J genes are TRBV20-1 and TRBJ2-5; 8 bases align to TRBD1. The junction had 6 bases not matched to a gene; V was cut back by 1 base and J by 5 bases. The CDR3 sequence is 14 residues long. Germline lookup yields CDR1 DFQATT and CDR2 SNEGSKA (reference sequence). CDR3: CSARALDRAETQYF. In DNA form, the CDR3 reads TGCAGTGCTAGAGCCTTGGACAGGGCGGAGACCCAGTACTTC.

The chain joins TRBV15 to TRBJ1-2; D is ambiguous. V was pared by 0 bases and J by 12 bases, with 11 bases between. Per the germline V gene, CDR1 is LNHNV and CDR2 is YYDKDF (reference sequence). This CDR3 spans 12 amino acids. CDR3 residues: CATSRDLGGDTF. The CDR3 coding sequence is TGTGCCACCAGCAGAGATCTCGGTGGGGACACCTTC.

This clonotype was counted between two and nine times. The chain has TRBV15 and TRBJ1-5; a possible D gene is TRBD1 (5 bases). The CDR3 contains 19 residues. V was pared by 5 bases and J by 3 bases, with 26 bases between. Germline V gives CDR1 LNHNV, CDR2 YYDKDF (reference sequence). CDR3 protein: CATSGTTRDPIPSNQPQHF. The DNA for the CDR3 is TGTGCCACCAGCGGAACAACCCGGGACCCCATACCCTCCAATCAGCCCCAGCATTTT.

This chain links TRBV7-9 with TRBJ2-7; 7 positions match TRBD1. The end of the DNA aligns better with TRBJ2-5, so the J call may be wrong. The V gene's germline CDR1 is SEHNR and CDR2 FQNEAQ (reference sequence). The CDR3 length is 13 residues. In DNA, the CDR3 is TGTGCCAGCAACGGACAGGTCCAAGAGACCCAGTACTTC. The encoded protein is CASNGQVQETQYF.

This clonotype showed up just a few times. The V gene is TRBV5-1, the J gene TRBJ2-7, with TRBD2 identical over 13 bases. V lost 4 bases and J lost 2; bases outside the gene matches: 3. CDR3 length: 15 amino acids. CDR1 SGHRS and CDR2 YFSETQ come from the germline V gene. This CDR3 is CASSGGTSGTYEQYF. As DNA, the CDR3 is TGCGCCAGCAGCGGGGGGACTAGCGGGACCTACGAGCAGTACTTC.

A few counts support this clonotype. The chain has TRBV7-2 and TRBJ1-2, with D possibly matching TRBD1 (5 bases). V was clipped by 5 bases and J by 7 bases, with 17 bases between them. The V gene's germline CDR1 is SGHTA and CDR2 FQGNSA. CDR3 length equals 14 residues. The DNA for the CDR3 is TGTGCCAGCAGCCGGGGTGGGGCAGGGAGTGGCTACACCTTC. Translation: CASSRGGAGSGYTF.

This clonotype was seen only a few times. CDR3 nucleotides: TGTGCCAGCAGCCAAGATCCGGATGAAAAACTGTTTTTT. Protein product: CASSQDPDEKLFF. This chain links TRBV4-2 with TRBJ1-4; no clear D gene. The CDR3 runs 13 residues. Germline V gene lookup returns CDR1 LGHNA and CDR2 YNFKEQ. V gave up 0 bases and J gave up 6 bases, with 5 bases separating them.

On this clonotype itself: A single base separates this from a much larger clone, so it may be a read error. The chain is built from TRBV24-1 and TRBJ1-2; D remains ambiguous. CDR1 and CDR2 (germline): KGHDR, SFDVKD. CDR3 length equals 14 residues. The CDR3 spells CATSDSILNYGHTF. The CDR3 DNA follows: TGTGCCACCAGTGATTCAATCCTTAACTATGGCCACACCTTC.

This chain joins TRBV25-1 and TRBJ1-5, with D possibly TRBD1 on 6 matching bases. Germline values: CDR1 MGHDK, CDR2 SYGVNS. V was clipped by 8 bases and J by 4 bases, with 9 bases between them. The CDR3 consists of 12 residues. CDR3 residues: CASQGTNQPQHF. The CDR3 DNA follows: TGTGCCAGCCAGGGGACGAATCAGCCCCAGCATTTT.

The genes are TRBV6-1 and TRBJ1-1, with D perhaps matching TRBD1 (6 bases). This CDR3 has 14 amino acids. In germline, CDR1 is MNHNS, CDR2 SASEGT. Between the trimmed V and J ends, which lost 0 bases and 3 bases, there was a span of 8 bases. As DNA, the CDR3 is TGTGCCAGCAGTGAAGCGCAGGGGTACACTGAAGCTTTCTTT. Translating it yields CASSEAQGYTEAFF.

Concerning this clonotype itself: A clone one base away is much larger, so this may be a read error. The V call is TRBV10-3, the J call TRBJ2-5; a possible D gene is TRBD1 (5 bases). CDR1 ENHRY and CDR2 SYGVKD come from the germline V gene. The CDR3 contains 13 residues. The CDR3 here is CATSRTQQETQYF. CDR3 nucleotide sequence: TGTGCCACCAGTAGGACACAACAAGAGACCCAGTACTTC.

The chain has TRBV7-9 and TRBJ1-2; 8 bases match TRBD1. V was clipped by 5 bases and J by 4 bases; unmatched bases: 9. Germline V lookup: CDR1 SEHNR, CDR2 FQNEAQ (reference sequence). The CDR3 contains 15 residues. CDR3: CASSNRDRRFYGYTF. Here the CDR3 DNA reads TGTGCCAGCAGCAATCGGGACAGGAGATTCTATGGCTACACCTTC.

This clonotype turned up a few times. The chain joins TRBV13 to TRBJ2-2; 9 nucleotides agree with TRBD1. CDR3 length: 15 amino acids. With V trimmed by 1 base and J by 5 bases, 2 bases remained unmatched. Germline assignment: CDR1 PRHDT and CDR2 FYEKMQ (reference sequence). The CDR3 sequence is CASSLDRGQTGELFF. The CDR3 DNA reads TGTGCCAGCAGCTTAGACAGGGGGCAAACCGGGGAGCTGTTTTTT.